A selection of T cell receptor beta chains follows, all from one sample in a study of shared clonotypes between healthy human individuals. Assay: immunoSEQ multiplex PCR; the TCRdb copy retains only in-frame clones and omits some. The profile covers over a million clones, with around 98.5% appearing a single time and approximately 0.4% taken by the ten largest. The sequenced sample consisted of naive CD4+ T cells sorted from blood. These receptors were taken from a man aged 25 to 40 in good health. The CDR3 runs from the conserved cysteine through the conserved F or W. A D gene is named only where the DNA matches it firmly. Only some rows state a clone size, as once, few, many or a class for expanded clones.

j_call clone_size v_call cdr3_length d_call cdr3_nt cdr3_aa
TRBJ1-5 - TRBV19 16 - TGTGCCAGTACTACCCAAGGGAGGGTTGGCAATCAGCCCCAGCATTTT CASTTQGRVGNQPQHF
TRBJ2-1 - TRBV11-2 16 TRBD2 TGTGCCAGCAGCAGAAGACTAGCGGGGGACTACAATGAGCAGTTCTTC CASSRRLAGDYNEQFF
TRBJ2-3 - TRBV9 16 TRBD2 TGTGCCAGCAGCGCTGGGACTAGCGGGAGCACAGATACGCAGTATTTT CASSAGTSGSTDTQYF
TRBJ2-7 once TRBV4-1 14 TRBD1 TGCGCCAGCAGCCCTTCCGGGACAGGGTACGAGCAGTACTTC CASSPSGTGYEQYF
TRBJ2-7 - TRBV6-1 15 - TGTGCCAGCAGTGAAGTCGGCGGGAAGCTCTACGAGCAGTACTTC CASSEVGGKLYEQYF
TRBJ2-1 - TRBV6-1 11 TRBD1 TGTGCCAGCAGTCAGGGGGATGAGCAGTTCTTC CASSQGDEQFF
TRBJ2-1 - TRBV21-1 15 - TGTGCCAGCAGCCCGCCGGTCGCCCCGCACAATGAGCAGTTCTTC CASSPPVAPHNEQFF
TRBJ1-5 - TRBV2 15 - TGTGCCAGCAGCTCCAGGACCGGCGGCGATCAGCCCCAGCATTTT CASSSRTGGDQPQHF
TRBJ2-7 - TRBV18 15 - TGTGCCAGCTCGGGAACCGAACGGGGCTACTACGAGCAGTACTTC CASSGTERGYYEQYF
TRBJ1-2 - TRBV7-3 13 TRBD1 TGTGCCAGCAGCTTGGGACAGGGGCTAGGCTACACCTTC CASSLGQGLGYTF
TRBJ2-7 - TRBV5-1 15 TRBD1 TGCGCCAGCAGCTTCGACCGGGACAGGGTTTACGAGCAGTACTTC CASSFDRDRVYEQYF
TRBJ2-5 - TRBV25-1 11 - TGTGCCAGCAGTGGGTTCGAGACCCAGTACTTC CASSGFETQYF
TRBJ2-2 - TRBV9 14 TRBD2 TGTGCCAGCAGCGTAGCTAGCGGGTCCGGGGAGCTGTTTTTT CASSVASGSGELFF
TRBJ2-3 - TRBV5-6 16 TRBD1 TGTGCCAGCAGCTTGGTTTACAGGGGGATGTCGGATACGCAGTATTTT CASSLVYRGMSDTQYF
TRBJ2-1 - TRBV9 20 TRBD2 TGTGCCAGCAGCGGGTGGGGGCTAGCGGGAGCCCGAGGGTTCTACAATGAGCAGTTCTTC CASSGWGLAGARGFYNEQFF
TRBJ2-1 - TRBV5-1 15 TRBD1 TGCGCCACCAGAACGGGACAGGGTCCCTACAATGAGCAGTTCTTC CATRTGQGPYNEQFF
TRBJ1-2 - TRBV5-4 14 TRBD1 TGTGCCAGCAGCTCCGGACAGGGGTACTATGGCTACACCTTC CASSSGQGYYGYTF
TRBJ1-2 - TRBV28 16 TRBD1 TGTGCCAGCAGCCGTCTAGGGAACAGGGGCTCCTATGGCTACACCTTC CASSRLGNRGSYGYTF
TRBJ2-7 - TRBV19 12 - TGTGCCAGTAGTATACGAGGGCACGAGCAGTACTTC CASSIRGHEQYF
TRBJ2-7 - TRBV5-4 14 TRBD2 TGTGCCAGCAGCTTGAAGACTAGCGGCTACGAGCAGTACTTC CASSLKTSGYEQYF
TRBJ2-7 - TRBV13 14 - TGTGCCAGCAGCTCGGTCGGGAACAACTACGAGCAGTACTTC CASSSVGNNYEQYF
TRBJ1-2 - TRBV5-1 16 - TGCGCCAGCAGCTTGAATCCTAGTGGGGGGTACTATGGCTACACCTTC CASSLNPSGGYYGYTF
TRBJ2-1 once TRBV28 11 - TGTGCCAGCAGTTCCCGGAATGAGCAGTTCTTC CASSSRNEQFF